What follows is one T cell receptor beta chain and its context. V dropped 7 bases and J dropped 3; count of bases not matched to a gene: 11. In germline, CDR1 is MDHEN, CDR2 SYDVKM. This CDR3 comprises 16 residues. This sample was included in a study of blood T cell repertoires in COVID-19. Study-level background: The United States, Italy and Spain provided the acute and convalescent COVID-19 samples. Sample material is recorded as cDNA or gDNA derived from T cells, B-cell-depleted T cells, or PBMCs.

Study processing details: How many nucleated cells were present was estimated from reference gene primer amplification. Repertoires were generated with immunoSEQ multiplex PCR, while TCRdb's copy carries only in-frame clones and drops some. The D gene and trimming were derived from the DNA, and the V and J assignments and clone size from that table. The data show roughly 140,000 clones, approximately 84% seen once. The TCR was taken from a woman aged 80 or over in a cohort sampled during active or convalescent COVID-19. The chain has TRBV28 and TRBJ1-5; TRBD1 agrees at 8 bases. Sequencing was done on a sample of peripheral blood. DNA of the CDR3: TGTGCCAGCACCAACTCCGGGACAGGCCTCAATCAGCCCCAGCATTTT. Encoded protein: CASTNSGTGLNQPQHF.